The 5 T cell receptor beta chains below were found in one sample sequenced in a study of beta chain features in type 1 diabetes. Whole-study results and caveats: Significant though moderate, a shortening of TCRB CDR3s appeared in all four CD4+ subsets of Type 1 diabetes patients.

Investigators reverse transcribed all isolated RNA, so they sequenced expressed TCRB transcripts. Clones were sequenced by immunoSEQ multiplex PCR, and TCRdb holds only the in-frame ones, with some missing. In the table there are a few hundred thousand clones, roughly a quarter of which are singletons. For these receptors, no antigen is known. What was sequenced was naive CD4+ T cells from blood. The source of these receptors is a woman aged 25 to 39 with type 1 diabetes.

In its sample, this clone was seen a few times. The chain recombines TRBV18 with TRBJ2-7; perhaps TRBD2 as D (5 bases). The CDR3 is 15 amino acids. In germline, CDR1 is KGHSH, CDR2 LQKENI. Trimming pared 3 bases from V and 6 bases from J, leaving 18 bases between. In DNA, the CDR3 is TGTGCCAGCTCACCGAGTAACACGGGGTGGGGCGAGCAGTACTTC. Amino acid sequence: CASSPSNTGWGEQYF.

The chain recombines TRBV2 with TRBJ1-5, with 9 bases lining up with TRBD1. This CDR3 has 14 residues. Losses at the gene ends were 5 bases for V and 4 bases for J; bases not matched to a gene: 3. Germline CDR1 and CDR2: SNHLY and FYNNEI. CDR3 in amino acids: CASSYGQGNQPQHF. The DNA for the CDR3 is TGTGCCAGCAGTTACGGACAGGGGAATCAGCCCCAGCATTTT.

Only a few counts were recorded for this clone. The DNA for the CDR3 is TGTGCCAGCAGCTTAACAGGGGGATATGAGCAGTTCTTC. Translation: CASSLTGGYEQFF. This chain uses TRBV7-2 with TRBJ2-1; TRBD1 matches at 8 bases. Trimming took 2 bases from V and 8 from J; bases not matched to a gene: 2. Germline V gives CDR1 SGHTA, CDR2 FQGNSA. The CDR3 is 13 residues long.

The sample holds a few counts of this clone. This chain's CDR3 is CAWSQGAIGANVLTF. The CDR3 nucleotides read TGTGCCTGGAGCCAGGGGGCGATTGGGGCCAACGTCCTGACTTTC. The chain combines TRBV30 with TRBJ2-6, with 8 bases aligning to TRBD1. V shed 3 bases and J 3 bases; nucleotides not matched to a gene: 4. CDR3 length equals 15 residues. CDR1 and CDR2 from the germline V gene are GTSNPN and SVGIG (reference sequence). Together with reference TRBV30 and TRBJ2-6, the CDR3 gives the full variable domain: SQTIHQWPATLVQPVGSPLSLECTVEGTSNPNLYWYRQAAGRGLQLLFYSVGIGQISSEVPQNLSASRPQDRQFILSSKKLLLSDSGFYLCAWSQGAIGANVLTFGAGSRLTVL.

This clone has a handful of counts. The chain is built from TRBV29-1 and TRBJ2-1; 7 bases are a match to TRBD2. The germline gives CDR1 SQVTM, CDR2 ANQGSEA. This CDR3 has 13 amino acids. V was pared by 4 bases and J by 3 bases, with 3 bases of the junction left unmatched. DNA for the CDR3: TGCAGCGTTGCTAGCGGAGACTACAATGAGCAGTTCTTC. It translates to CSVASGDYNEQFF.